The rows below give T cell receptor beta chains drawn from one sample of a study of yellow fever vaccine responses in identical twins. TCRdb re-derived calls from the RT-PCR reads in MiXCR, one entry per CDR3 protein. The table shows 30,000 to 40,000 distinct CDR3 sequences, with about 61% occurring only once. The specimen was T cells from blood (PBMCs), unsorted or a sorted subset (not recorded which), collected before or after yellow fever vaccination (not recorded which). These receptors originate from a woman aged 18-35 years who received the yellow fever vaccine. CDR3s include the opening cysteine and the closing phenylalanine or tryptophan. The order of the fields is J gene, V gene, CDR3 protein.

TRBJ1-4	TRBV10-3	CAISESKGIEKLFF
TRBJ2-5	TRBV7-3	CASSSPLVTRDICETQYF
TRBJ2-1	TRBV2	CASSEERVAGHEQFF
TRBJ1-4	TRBV18	CASSPPGRDKLFF
TRBJ1-6	TRBV11-3	CASSFDGSTSPLHF
TRBJ2-2	TRBV10-1	CASSENPGGTGELFF
TRBJ2-2	TRBV29-1	CSVGQGAGELFF
TRBJ2-3	TRBV2	CASSEEADASTDTQYF
TRBJ1-1	TRBV20-1	CSAAVELLRAFF
TRBJ1-1	TRBV6-5	CASSYPSIYPEAFF
TRBJ2-1	TRBV20-1	CSASILEHNEQFF
TRBJ2-1	TRBV27	CASRRTSSYNEQFF
TRBJ2-1	TRBV7-2	CASSLAQSEQPKNEQFF
TRBJ2-2	TRBV20-1	CSATAGTRNTGELFF
TRBJ2-7	TRBV9	CASSVGEFVSYEQYF